Listed here are 19 T cell receptor beta chains from one sample, sequenced in a study of CD8 T cells in ankylosing spondylitis. TCRdb re-called the 5' RACE reads through MiXCR, storing one row per CDR3 protein. This sample has 150,000 or so distinct CDR3 sequences; 25% to 35% occur once, and the top ten carry approximately 5.9%. Sequencing used synovial fluid, either unsorted or a sorted T cell fraction (not recorded which). Receptors originate from a male donor with ankylosing spondylitis.

The chain joins TRBV6-1 to TRBJ2-5; 8 bases fit TRBD2. From germline, CDR1 is MNHNS and CDR2 SASEGT. The CDR3 totals 17 residues. V trimming: 6 bases; J trimming: 0 bases; junction bases outside the gene matches: 12. In DNA, the CDR3 is TGTGCCAGCAGGCCAGCCCTTAGCGGGACGTACCAAGAGACCCAGTACTTC. It is translated as CASRPALSGTYQETQYF.

The chain carries TRBV27 and TRBJ1-1; D gene ambiguous. Trimming removed 3 bases at V and 1 base at J, with 6 bases between. This CDR3 has 13 amino acids. CDR1 and CDR2 from the germline V gene are MNHEY and SMNVEV (reference sequence). This chain's CDR3 is CASSFRENTEAFF. CDR3 coding DNA: TGTGCCAGCAGTTTTCGGGAGAACACTGAAGCTTTCTTT.

The V and J genes are TRBV6-1 and TRBJ1-2; D call uncertain. This CDR3 is 13 amino acids long. V was pared by 6 bases and J by 1 base, with 9 bases between. Per germline, CDR1 MNHNS and CDR2 SASEGT. Written as DNA, the CDR3 is TGTGCCAGCAGAAGGTTAAATAACTATGGCTACACCTTC. It specifies CASRRLNNYGYTF.

The chain recombines TRBV25-1 with TRBJ2-5; 8 bases match TRBD1. Germline-derived CDR1 and CDR2 are MGHDK and SYGVNS. Losses at the gene ends were 5 bases for V and 2 bases for J; bases not matched to a gene: 4. The CDR3 loop spans 14 amino acids. The CDR3 coding sequence is TGTGCCAGCAGTCGGCAGGGGGCTCAAGAGACCCAGTACTTC. Its protein is CASSRQGAQETQYF.

V gene TRBV27 combines with J gene TRBJ2-7, with unresolved D. Trimming removed 3 bases from V and 5 bases from J, with 5 bases in between. Germline values: CDR1 MNHEY, CDR2 SMNVEV (reference sequence). The CDR3 length is 11 residues. Written as DNA, the CDR3 is TGTGCCAGCAGTTTGGGTAACGAGCAGTACTTC. It specifies CASSLGNEQYF.

The J gene is TRBJ1-6, the V gene TRBV5-1; D gene ambiguous. The V gene's germline CDR1 is SGHRS and CDR2 YFSETQ. Between the trimmed V and J ends, which lost 2 bases and 6 bases, there was a span of 12 bases. The CDR3 totals 15 residues. The CDR3 loop reads CASSLSDPVNSPLHF. The CDR3, as DNA: TGCGCCAGCAGCTTAAGTGACCCGGTTAATTCACCCCTCCACTTT.

The chain recombines TRBV20-1 with TRBJ1-2, with a possible D match to TRBD1 (5 bases). The CDR3 spans 13 residues. V was shortened by 1 base and J by 5 bases, with 11 bases between the two germline ends. Germline V gene data show CDR1 as DFQATT and CDR2 as SNEGSKA (reference sequence). In DNA, the CDR3 is TGCAGTGCTAGAGCGCGGGACTTATATGGCTACACCTTC. Translated, it gives CSARARDLYGYTF.

In this sample, this clonotype turned up a few times. The chain employs TRBV24-1 and TRBJ2-7; D may be TRBD2 (7 bases). CDR3 length: 19 residues. V was clipped by 0 bases and J by 0 bases, with 20 bases between them. Germline V gives CDR1 KGHDR, CDR2 SFDVKD. The DNA of the CDR3 is TGTGCCACCAGTGATTTGGCCCCTGGGGGGGGCAGCCCCTCCTACGAGCAGTACTTC. Translating gives CATSDLAPGGGSPSYEQYF.

CDR3 DNA sequence: TGTGCCAGCAGCGGGCTACCGGATGAAAAACTGTTTTTT. Amino acid sequence: CASSGLPDEKLFF. V is TRBV2 and J is TRBJ1-4; D is uncertain. This CDR3 is built from 13 residues. Germline V gene lookup returns CDR1 SNHLY and CDR2 FYNNEI. V lost 6 bases and J 6 bases, leaving 11 bases between the germline ends.

This sequence joins TRBV15 and TRBJ2-7; D might be TRBD2 (6 bases). The CDR3 runs to 16 residues. V was pared by 4 bases and J by 2 bases, with 18 bases between. Germline V gene data show CDR1 as LNHNV and CDR2 as YYDKDF (reference sequence). CDR3 coding DNA: TGTGCCACCAGCACAGACTCGGGAGCCTTACCCTACGAGCAGTACTTC. It translates to CATSTDSGALPYEQYF.

This chain links TRBV7-2 with TRBJ2-3; D possibly corresponds to TRBD2 (7 bases). The CDR3 is 14 residues long. Trimming took 5 bases from V and 4 from J, leaving 13 bases between them. Germline V gene sequence: CDR1 SGHTA, CDR2 FQGNSA. The CDR3: CASSQREGADTQYF. Written as DNA, the CDR3 is TGTGCCAGCAGCCAAAGGGAGGGGGCAGATACGCAGTATTTT.

This chain joins TRBV5-6 and TRBJ1-6; D gene ambiguous. This CDR3 is built from 15 residues. V lost 2 bases and J lost 6, with 12 bases in between. Looked up from germline, CDR1 is SGHDT and CDR2 is YYEEEE. In nucleotides, the CDR3 is TGTGCCAGCAGCTTAGAACGGCGGAGTAATTCACCCCTCCACTTT. It specifies CASSLERRSNSPLHF. The entire variable domain, with the rest obtained from reference TRBV5-6 and TRBJ1-6, is as follows: DAGVTQSPTHLIKTRGQQVTLRCSPKSGHDTVSWYQQALGQGPQFIFQYYEEEERQRGNFPDRFSGHQFPNYSSELNVNALLLGDSALYLCASSLERRSNSPLHFGNGTRLTVT.

This chain uses TRBV20-1 with TRBJ2-5; 12 bases are a match to TRBD1. After removal of 4 bases from V and 4 bases from J, the junction contained 10 bases not matched to a gene. Germline CDR1 and CDR2: DFQATT and SNEGSKA (reference sequence). CDR3 length: 16 amino acids. The CDR3 DNA sequence: TGCAGTGCTACCACCGGGACAGGGGGCTCGGGAGAGACCCAGTACTTC. Protein: CSATTGTGGSGETQYF.

This clonotype was recorded a few times. V and J are TRBV6-1 and TRBJ1-5; D perhaps matches TRBD1 (5 bases). Trimming removed 11 bases from V and 6 bases from J, with 20 bases in between. Germline V gene data show CDR1 as MNHNS and CDR2 as SASEGT. This CDR3 has 14 amino acids. The CDR3 DNA reads as TGTGCCTCCAAAATCAGGGCGGCGGGTCAGCCCCAGCATTTT. Its protein product is CASKIRAAGQPQHF.

This clonotype occurred a few times. The rearrangement links TRBV6-2 or TRBV6-3 to TRBJ2-1; D remains unclear. Trimming took 3 bases from V and 4 from J, leaving 10 bases between them. CDR1 and CDR2 (germline): MNHEY, SVGEGT. The CDR3 is 14 residues long. CDR3 nucleotide sequence: TGTGCCAGCAGTTATTTACAGATTTACAATGAGCAGTTCTTC. Translation gives CASSYLQIYNEQFF.

This clonotype was observed many times. The chain carries TRBV5-6 and TRBJ1-1, with D unclear. The CDR3 extends over 15 amino acids. V was shortened by 4 bases and J by 3 bases, with 16 bases between the two germline ends. The germline V gene has CDR1 SGHDT and CDR2 YYEEEE. CDR3 amino acids: CASSRWVGGDTEAFF. CDR3 DNA sequence: TGTGCCAGCAGCCGGTGGGTGGGCGGAGACACTGAAGCTTTCTTT.

This clonotype was detected many times. V is TRBV2 and J is TRBJ2-2; unclear D gene. The germline V and J ends were trimmed by 4 bases and 0 bases, with 12 bases remaining between them. CDR3 length: 16 amino acids. Looked up from germline, CDR1 is SNHLY and CDR2 is FYNNEI. DNA of the CDR3: TGTGCCAGCAGTGGGATGGCCCTCGCGAACACCGGGGAGCTGTTTTTT. The encoded protein is CASSGMALANTGELFF.

The V gene is TRBV28, the J gene TRBJ1-2; 7 bases agree with TRBD1. V lost 10 bases to trimming and J lost 3 bases; unmatched junction nucleotides: 11. The germline gives CDR1 MDHEN, CDR2 SYDVKM. The CDR3 is 14 amino acids. CDR3 sequence reads: CATQTGLRYYGYTF. As DNA, the CDR3 is TGTGCCACCCAGACAGGGCTACGGTACTATGGCTACACCTTC.

This clonotype came up a few times. V usage is TRBV12-3 or TRBV12-4 and J usage is TRBJ2-7, with a possible D match to TRBD1 (6 bases). V was clipped by 6 bases and J by 6 bases, with 12 bases between them. The CDR3 covers 12 residues. CDR3 DNA sequence: TGTGCCAGCAGCACTAGAGGGGGCGAGCAGTACTTC. As protein: CASSTRGGEQYF.